The clone carrying this TCR beta chain has a single count. The PCR used 60 Vbeta and 13 Jbeta primers. Clones were read by immunoSEQ multiplex PCR, and TCRdb kept only the in-frame ones, dropping some. In the table there are about 130,000 clones, roughly 79% of which are singletons. The sample is drawn from a study of cytomegalovirus exposure and HLA in healthy donors. The receptor comes from a woman between 45 and 60 years old in good health and CMV-seronegative. The specimen was PBMCs.

The CDR3 region has the DNA TGTGCCAGCACCTCGGGAGAAAGCACAGATACGCAGTATTTT. Residues: CASTSGESTDTQYF. The rearrangement uses TRBV28 and TRBJ2-3, with TRBD2 as a possible D gene (6 bases). The V end lost 7 bases, the J end lost 0 bases, and 11 bases lay between the germline ends. Germline V gene sequence: CDR1 MDHEN, CDR2 SYDVKM. This CDR3 region has 14 residues.